This T cell receptor (beta chain) emerged from a study of cytomegalovirus exposure and HLA in healthy donors. Study results and caveats: There were about 160 TCR beta chains listed as cytomegalovirus-associated. Presence/absence analyses took donor sequencing depth as roughly uniform. Most TCR sequences were seen very rarely across donors, but some public TCRs occurred in many. Versus the approximately 700-donor mean, an Asian-associated ancestry cluster reportedly showed fewer N-insertions in a later analysis.

With 3 bases removed from V and 8 bases from J, the gap between germline ends came to 13 bases. Germline V gene data show CDR1 as SNHLY and CDR2 as FYNNEI. The CDR3 sequence is 13 residues long. Comments on this clone: Antigen unknown.

Amplification used 60 Vbeta primers and 13 Jbeta primers. Assay used: immunoSEQ multiplex PCR; TCRdb lists only in-frame clones, some missing. The repertoire holds roughly 190,000 clones, about 87% seen once, with 1.3% in the top ten. Source material: PBMCs. The genes are TRBV2 and TRBJ2-5; no clear D gene. This receptor was taken from a man aged 25 to 40 in good health and CMV-seronegative. CDR3 nucleotide sequence: TGTGCCAGCAGTGACAGCGCGCGTGGTACCCAGTACTTC. Translating it yields CASSDSARGTQYF.